Following are 25 T cell receptor beta chains from one sample sequenced in a study of T cells after yellow fever vaccination. From the 5' RACE reads, TCRdb called clonotypes with MiXCR, one entry per CDR3 protein. Counted here are some 220,000 distinct CDR3 sequences, roughly 3.3% occurring once; the ten biggest clones make up about 3%. The input for sequencing was CD4+ T cells sorted from PBMCs, taken 10 days after the yellow fever booster vaccination. Receptors originate from a man aged 18 to 30 who received the YFV17D yellow fever vaccine.

This clonotype was recorded at least ten times. V is TRBV5-5 and J is TRBJ2-4, with D tentatively TRBD1 (5 bases). The germline V gene encodes CDR1 SGHKS and CDR2 YYEKEE (reference sequence). This CDR3 has 14 residues. V was cut by 2 bases and J by 1 base, with 7 bases left in between. The CDR3 DNA follows: TGTGCCAGCAGCTTCCAGGGCGCCAAAAACATTCAGTACTTC. Residues: CASSFQGAKNIQYF.

The table lists this clonotype with many counts. The V and J genes are TRBV12-3 or TRBV12-4 and TRBJ1-2; possibly TRBD1 for D (5 bases). CDR3 length equals 12 residues. The V and J ends lost 2 bases and 7 bases respectively, with 8 bases between them. The CDR3 reads CASSLTGLGYTF. DNA of the CDR3: TGTGCCAGCAGTTTAACAGGACTTGGCTACACCTTC.

This clonotype was counted at least ten times. The gene calls are TRBV7-2 and TRBJ1-4, with D uncertain. Trimming stripped 3 bases from V and 6 bases from J, with 11 bases between. Germline CDR1 SGHTA, CDR2 FQGNSA. This CDR3 has 14 amino acids. This CDR3 is CASSLGGRDEKLFF. The DNA for the CDR3 is TGTGCCAGCAGCTTGGGAGGAAGGGATGAAAAACTGTTTTTT.

This clonotype was detected many times. This rearrangement joins TRBV12-3 or TRBV12-4 to TRBJ1-2; 7 bases line up with TRBD1. With 6 bases clipped from V and 9 bases from J, the junction kept 10 bases outside the gene matches. CDR3 length: 13 residues. The CDR3 loop reads CASSRGTDGSYTF. As DNA, the CDR3 is TGTGCCAGCAGCCGAGGGACAGACGGTAGCTACACCTTC.

This clonotype was detected a few times. This sequence joins TRBV7-2 and TRBJ1-2; 7 positions match TRBD1. V trimming: 1 base; J trimming: 4 bases; junction bases outside the gene matches: 6. CDR1 and CDR2 (germline): SGHTA, FQGNSA. This CDR3 has 15 residues. The chain's CDR3 is CASSLGTGDFYGYTF. In DNA form, the CDR3 reads TGTGCCAGCAGCTTAGGAACAGGGGACTTCTATGGCTACACCTTC.

This clonotype was observed at least ten times. V is TRBV6-5 and J is TRBJ2-3; D perhaps matches TRBD1 (6 bases). CDR3 size: 15 residues. The V gene lost 5 bases and the J gene lost 3 bases, with 15 bases spanning the gap. The V gene's germline CDR1 is MNHEY and CDR2 SVGAGI. The CDR3: CASSRTGLITDTQYF. CDR3 nucleotide sequence: TGTGCCAGCAGTCGAACAGGGTTGATTACAGATACGCAGTATTTT.

This clonotype occurred a few times. The rearrangement joins TRBV7-2 to TRBJ1-2; 10 bases line up with TRBD1. The CDR3 loop spans 16 amino acids. Per germline, CDR1 SGHTA and CDR2 FQGNSA. J gave up 5 bases and V 4 bases, and 10 bases lay outside the gene matches. The CDR3, as DNA: TGTGCCAGCAGCTCCCGCCCCCCGGGACAGGGGTATGGCTACACCTTC. Its translation is CASSSRPPGQGYGYTF.

The chain is built from TRBV5-4 and TRBJ2-3; 9 bases agree with TRBD2. The V and J ends lost 0 bases and 4 bases, in that order; junction bases with no gene match: 6. The germline V gene encodes CDR1 SGHNT and CDR2 YYREEE (reference sequence). This CDR3 comprises 16 residues. The CDR3 loop is CASSLAGRGGPDTQYF. DNA for the CDR3: TGTGCCAGCAGCTTGGCCGGGCGGGGGGGCCCAGATACGCAGTATTTT.

The genes are TRBV15 and TRBJ2-5; TRBD1 aligns across 10 bases. The germline gives CDR1 LNHNV, CDR2 YYDKDF (reference sequence). Trimming at V came to 4 bases and at J to 4 bases, leaving 6 bases not matched to a gene. This CDR3 spans 15 amino acids. The CDR3, as DNA: TGTGCCACCAGCAAGGGACAGGGGACGACAGAGACCCAGTACTTC. Translated: CATSKGQGTTETQYF.

This chain joins TRBV11-2 and TRBJ2-1; weak D call: TRBD2 (5 bases). Looked up from germline, CDR1 is SGHAT and CDR2 is FQNNGV. Trimming took 3 bases from V and 5 from J, leaving 14 bases between them. There are 15 residues in the CDR3. The CDR3 here is CASSFAGLDNNEQFF. CDR3 DNA sequence: TGTGCCAGCAGCTTCGCGGGCTTAGACAACAATGAGCAGTTCTTC.

This clonotype was seen a handful of times. The chain has TRBV12-3 or TRBV12-4 and TRBJ1-6, with 9 bases that match TRBD1. This CDR3 has 15 amino acids. J gave up 6 bases and V 5 bases, and 5 bases lay outside the gene matches. CDR3 coding DNA: TGTGCCAGCAGTCCTCAACAGGGGGCTAATTCACCCCTCCACTTT. Protein product: CASSPQQGANSPLHF.

A few counts support this clonotype. The V and J genes are TRBV20-1 and TRBJ2-7, with a tentative D call TRBD2 (6 bases). Germline V lookup: CDR1 DFQATT, CDR2 SNEGSKA (reference sequence). With 2 bases removed from V and 6 bases from J, the gap between germline ends came to 14 bases. This CDR3 is 13 amino acids long. The CDR3 DNA sequence: TGCAGTGCTAGACGCCCGGGGGAAACCGAGCAGTACGTC. Translating it yields CSARRPGETEQYV.

The chain joins TRBV4-1 to TRBJ2-5, with 7 nucleotides matching TRBD1. The CDR3 consists of 13 residues. Germline CDR1 reads MGHRA; CDR2 reads YSYEKL. Trimming removed 3 bases from V and 4 bases from J; junction bases left unmatched: 2. The CDR3 DNA reads TGCGCCAGCAGCCATCCAGGGGGAGAGACCCAGTACTTC. Translated: CASSHPGGETQYF.

Ten or more counts support this clonotype. The chain is built from TRBV7-3 and TRBJ2-2, with D unclear. Germline V gene lookup returns CDR1 SGHTA and CDR2 FQGTGA. Trimming removed 1 base from V and 6 bases from J, with 3 bases in between. This CDR3 comprises 12 residues. The CDR3 sequence is CASSLRPGELFF. CDR3 bases: TGTGCCAGCAGCTTAAGACCCGGGGAGCTGTTTTTT.

V and J are TRBV21-1 and TRBJ1-1; TRBD1 is the table's D call and was not checked against the DNA. TRBV21-1 is marked as a pseudogene. CDR3 length: 17 amino acids. CDR3 nucleotide sequence: TGTGCCAGCAGCACCGGTAAGGACGGGGGCAAGGACACTGAAGCTTTCTTT. This translates into CASSTGKDGGKDTEAFF.

CDR3 DNA sequence: TGTGCCAGCAGCGTAGTAGCGGATGCCACAGATACGCAGTATTTT. This translates into CASSVVADATDTQYF. The chain joins TRBV9 to TRBJ2-3, with D tentatively TRBD2 (6 bases). V was shortened by 0 bases and J by 2 bases, with 10 bases between the two germline ends. CDR3 length equals 15 residues. Germline lookup yields CDR1 SGDLS and CDR2 YYNGEE.

This clonotype was recorded a few times. The V call is TRBV20-1, the J call TRBJ2-3; TRBD2 agrees at 11 bases. Germline CDR1 is DFQATT and CDR2 is SNEGSKA (reference sequence). Losses at the gene ends were 5 bases for V and 4 bases for J; bases not matched to a gene: 2. The CDR3 covers 13 residues. CDR3 sequence: CSALAGGADTQYF. The CDR3 DNA reads TGCAGTGCTCTAGCGGGGGGAGCAGATACGCAGTATTTT.

This chain connects TRBV24-1 to TRBJ1-1; the match to TRBD1 covers 8 bases. Germline CDR1 KGHDR, CDR2 SFDVKD. The CDR3 is 15 amino acids. The V gene end was trimmed by 4 bases and the J gene end by 6 bases; junction bases not matched to a gene: 9. The CDR3 bases are TGTGCCACCAGTGACCCCAGGACAGGGCGCTCTGAAGCTTTCTTT. Amino acids: CATSDPRTGRSEAFF.

The chain carries TRBV4-3 and TRBJ1-6; 7 bases fit TRBD1. The CDR3 spans 15 residues. Trimming at V came to 5 bases and at J to 8 bases, leaving 9 bases not matched to a gene. Germline-derived CDR1 and CDR2 are LGHNA and YSLEER. The CDR3, as DNA: TGCGCCAGCAGCTACAATTACAGGGGCGATTCACCCCTCCACTTT. Its translation: CASSYNYRGDSPLHF.

This clonotype was seen ten or more times. This sequence joins TRBV19 and TRBJ1-2, with 7 bases lining up with TRBD1. J was trimmed by 4 bases and V by 5 bases; bases with no gene match: 4. This CDR3 region has 13 residues. In germline, CDR1 is LNHDA, CDR2 SQIVND (reference sequence). This CDR3 reads CASSQDRLYGYTF. In DNA, the CDR3 is TGTGCCAGTAGTCAGGACAGGCTCTATGGCTACACCTTC.

This sequence joins TRBV18 and TRBJ1-2, with no clear D. The CDR3 is made up of 15 amino acids. Trimming stripped 2 bases from V and 8 bases from J, with 18 bases between. Germline lookup yields CDR1 KGHSH and CDR2 LQKENI. CDR3 region: CASSPNSVEPRGYTF. CDR3 DNA sequence: TGTGCCAGCTCACCAAATTCGGTGGAGCCCCGGGGCTACACCTTC.

The table lists this clonotype with many counts. The chain couples TRBV29-1 to TRBJ2-2; 8 bases line up with TRBD1. V was pared by 3 bases and J by 5 bases, with 8 bases of the junction left unmatched. The CDR3 contains 15 residues. Germline CDR1 SQVTM, CDR2 ANQGSEA. The CDR3 DNA reads TGCAGCGTTGAGCCGACAGGGGCTCGGACCGGGGAGCTGTTTTTT. Its translation is CSVEPTGARTGELFF.

With respect to this clonotype: This may arise from a read error, as a much more abundant clone is one base away. The chain combines TRBV25-1 with TRBJ1-1; the D is unclear. The CDR3 consists of 11 residues. The germline gives CDR1 MGHDK, CDR2 SYGVNS. Trimming shortened V by 10 bases and J by 3 bases, and 9 bases separated the two germline ends. CDR3 in DNA: TGTGCCACCGGAAGGTACACTGAAGCTTTCTTT. Translating gives CATGRYTEAFF. Full variable domain (remainder filled in from reference TRBV25-1 and TRBJ1-1): EADIYQTPRYLVIGTGKKITLECSQTMGHDKMYWYQQDPGMELHLIHYSYGVNSTEKGDLSSESTVSRIRTEHFPLTLESARPSHTSQYLCATGRYTEAFFGQGTRLTVV.

This clonotype occurred a few times. The chain combines TRBV20-1 with TRBJ2-1, with no clear D. CDR3 length: 14 amino acids. The germline V gene encodes CDR1 DFQATT and CDR2 SNEGSKA (reference sequence). V lost 2 bases, J lost 4 bases, and 12 bases lay in between. In DNA form, the CDR3 reads TGCAGTGCTAGAAAAGGCCTAGATTACAATGAGCAGTTCTTC. Its protein product is CSARKGLDYNEQFF.

This clonotype was recorded at least ten times. The rearrangement links TRBV20-1 to TRBJ1-5; no clear D gene. V dropped 3 bases and J dropped 2 bases, with 8 bases sitting between them. Germline V gene sequence: CDR1 DFQATT, CDR2 SNEGSKA (reference sequence). The CDR3 is 13 residues long. The CDR3 sequence is CSASQRGNQPQHF. In nucleotides, the CDR3 is TGCAGTGCTAGCCAGCGAGGCAATCAGCCCCAGCATTTT.